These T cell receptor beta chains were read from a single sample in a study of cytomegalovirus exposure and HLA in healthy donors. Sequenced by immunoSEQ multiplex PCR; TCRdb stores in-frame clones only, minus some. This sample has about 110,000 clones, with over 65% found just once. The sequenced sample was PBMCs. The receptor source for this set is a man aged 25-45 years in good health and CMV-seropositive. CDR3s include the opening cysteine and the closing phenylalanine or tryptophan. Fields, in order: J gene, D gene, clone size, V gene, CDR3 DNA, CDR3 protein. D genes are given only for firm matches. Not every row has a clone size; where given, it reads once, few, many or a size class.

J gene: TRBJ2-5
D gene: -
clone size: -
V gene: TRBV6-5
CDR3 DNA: TGTGCCAGCAGTTACACCCGGGCAGGGTTGCAAGAGACCCAGTACTTC
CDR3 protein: CASSYTRAGLQETQYF

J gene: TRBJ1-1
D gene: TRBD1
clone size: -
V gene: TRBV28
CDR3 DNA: TGTGCCAGCAGTTTATATGCAGGGGGCGCGAACACTGAAGCTTTCTTT
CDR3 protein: CASSLYAGGANTEAFF

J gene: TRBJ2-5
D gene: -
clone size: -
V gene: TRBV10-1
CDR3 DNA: TGCGCCAGTGGAGCAAGTGGAGGGACCCAGTACTTC
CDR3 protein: CASGASGGTQYF

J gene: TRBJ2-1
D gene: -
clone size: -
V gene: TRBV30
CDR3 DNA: TGTGCCTGGAGTAAATTAGCGGCGCTTGAGCAGTTCTTC
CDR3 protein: CAWSKLAALEQFF

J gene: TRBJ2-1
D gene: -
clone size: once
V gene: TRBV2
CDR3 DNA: TGTGCCAACCCCCTTGGCCTCCACAATGAGCAGTTCTTC
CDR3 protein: CANPLGLHNEQFF

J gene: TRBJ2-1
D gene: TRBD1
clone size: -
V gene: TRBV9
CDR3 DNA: TGTGCCAGCAGCGACAGGGGGGATGAGCAGTTCTTC
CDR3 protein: CASSDRGDEQFF

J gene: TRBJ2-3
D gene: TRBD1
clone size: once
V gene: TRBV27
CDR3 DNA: TGTGCCAGCCTTCCCACGGGACAGAGCACAGATACGCAGTATTTT
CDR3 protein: CASLPTGQSTDTQYF

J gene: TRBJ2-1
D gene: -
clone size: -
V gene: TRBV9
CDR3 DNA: TGTGCCAGCAGCGTCGCTAGCTCCTACAATGAGCAGTTCTTC
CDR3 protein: CASSVASSYNEQFF

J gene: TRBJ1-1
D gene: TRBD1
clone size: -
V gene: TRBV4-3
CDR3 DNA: TGCGCCAGCAGCCAATCGACAGGGGGTGTCACTGAAGCTTTCTTT
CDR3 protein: CASSQSTGGVTEAFF

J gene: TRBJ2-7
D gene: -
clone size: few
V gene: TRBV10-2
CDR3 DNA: TGCGCCAGCAGTGAGGGACAGTCATCCGAGCAGTACTTC
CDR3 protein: CASSEGQSSEQYF

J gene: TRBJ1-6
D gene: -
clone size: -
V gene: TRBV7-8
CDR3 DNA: TGTGCCAGCAGCTTAGGATCTGCAGGGTATTCACCCCTCCACTTT
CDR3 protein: CASSLGSAGYSPLHF

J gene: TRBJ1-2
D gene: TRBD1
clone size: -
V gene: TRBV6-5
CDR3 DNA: TGTGCCAGCAGGAGGGACAGTCGATATGGCTACACCTTC
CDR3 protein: CASRRDSRYGYTF

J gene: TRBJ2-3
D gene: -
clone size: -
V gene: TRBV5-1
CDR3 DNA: TGCGCCAGCACCACAGGGAGGGATGATACGCAGTATTTT
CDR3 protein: CASTTGRDDTQYF

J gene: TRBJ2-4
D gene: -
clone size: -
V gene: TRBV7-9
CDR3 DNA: TGTGCCAGCACCTCTAGCAGAGACCGAAACATTCAGTACTTC
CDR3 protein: CASTSSRDRNIQYF

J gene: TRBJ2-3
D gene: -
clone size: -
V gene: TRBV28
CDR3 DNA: TGTGCCAGCAGACTCGGCGGAGGGGGCGAGGGATATACGCAGTATTTT
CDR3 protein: CASRLGGGGEGYTQYF

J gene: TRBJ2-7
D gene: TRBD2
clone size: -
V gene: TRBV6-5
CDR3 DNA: TGTGCCAGCAGTTCTCATGCCGGGACTAGATCGCACGAGCAGTACTTC
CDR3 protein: CASSSHAGTRSHEQYF

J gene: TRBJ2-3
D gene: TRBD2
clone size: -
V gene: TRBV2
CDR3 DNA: TGTGCCAGCAGTGAGCCGGGACTAGCGGGGCGGGATACGCAGTATTTT
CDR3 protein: CASSEPGLAGRDTQYF

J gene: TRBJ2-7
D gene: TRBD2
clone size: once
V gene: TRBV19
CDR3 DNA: TGTGCCAGTAGTATCGCGAGCGGGGTGTCCTACGAGCAGTACTTC
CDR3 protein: CASSIASGVSYEQYF

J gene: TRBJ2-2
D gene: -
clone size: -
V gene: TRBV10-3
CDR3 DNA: TGTGCCATCAGTGAGTCAGGGGGGGTCGCGAACACCGGGGAGCTGTTTTTT
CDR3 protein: CAISESGGVANTGELFF

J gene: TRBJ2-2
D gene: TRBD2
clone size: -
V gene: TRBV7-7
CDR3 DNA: TGTGCCAGCAGCCTGACTAGCGGGGGGGCCGGGGAGCTGTTTTTT
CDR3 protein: CASSLTSGGAGELFF

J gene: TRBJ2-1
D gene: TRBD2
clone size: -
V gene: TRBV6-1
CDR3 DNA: TGTGCCAGCAAAGAACTAGCGGGCGGCTACAATGAGCAGTTCTTC
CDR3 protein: CASKELAGGYNEQFF

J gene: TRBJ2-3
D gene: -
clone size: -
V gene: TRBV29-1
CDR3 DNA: TGCAGCGTTGAAGATCAGCAGGTCGAAACAGATACGCAGTATTTT
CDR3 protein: CSVEDQQVETDTQYF

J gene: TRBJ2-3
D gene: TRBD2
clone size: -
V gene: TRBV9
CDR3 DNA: TGTGCCAGCAGCGTAGCTTCGGTTGGGGGGGGTGGCACAGATACGCAGTATTTT
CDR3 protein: CASSVASVGGGGTDTQYF

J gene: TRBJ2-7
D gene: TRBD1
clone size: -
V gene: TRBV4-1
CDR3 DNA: TGCGCCAGCAGCCAAGTGGCAGGGGGCTCGTGGGAGCAGTACTTC
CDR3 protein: CASSQVAGGSWEQYF

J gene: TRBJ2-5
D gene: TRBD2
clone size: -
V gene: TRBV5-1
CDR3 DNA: TGCGCCAGCATACCCCCTGGGGGGGGGAGAGAGACCCAGTACTTC
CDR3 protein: CASIPPGGGRETQYF

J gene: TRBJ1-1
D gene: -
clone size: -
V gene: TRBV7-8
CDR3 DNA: TGTGCCAGCAGCTTACAGGGGTTGAACACTGAAGCTTTCTTT
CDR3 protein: CASSLQGLNTEAFF

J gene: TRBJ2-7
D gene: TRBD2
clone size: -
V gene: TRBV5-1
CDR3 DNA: TGCGCCAGCAGCCCGGAAGGCGGGGGGGTCTCCTACGAGCAGTACTTC
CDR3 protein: CASSPEGGGVSYEQYF

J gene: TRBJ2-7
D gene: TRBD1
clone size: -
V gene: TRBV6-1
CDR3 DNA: TGTGCCAGCAGTGCGACAGGGACCTACGAGCAGTACTTC
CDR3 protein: CASSATGTYEQYF

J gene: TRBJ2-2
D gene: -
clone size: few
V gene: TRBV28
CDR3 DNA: TGTGCCCTAGGTGACACCGGGGAGCTGTTTTTT
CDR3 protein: CALGDTGELFF

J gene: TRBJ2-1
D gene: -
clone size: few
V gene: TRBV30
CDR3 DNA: TGTGCCTGGAGTATCTTGCCCGACTTGGTCAATGAGCAGTTCTTC
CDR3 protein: CAWSILPDLVNEQFF

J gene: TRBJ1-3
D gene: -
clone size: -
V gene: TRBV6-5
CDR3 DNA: TGTGCCAGCAGTTATTCCCAATCTGGAAACACCATATATTTT
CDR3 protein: CASSYSQSGNTIYF

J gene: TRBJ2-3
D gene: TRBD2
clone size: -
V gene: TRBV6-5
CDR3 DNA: TGTGCCAGCAGGCTAGCGGGGGGGCCAACAGATACGCAGTATTTT
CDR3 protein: CASRLAGGPTDTQYF

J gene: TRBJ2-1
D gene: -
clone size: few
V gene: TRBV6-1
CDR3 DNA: TGTGCCAGCAGCGTCAAGCCCGACAATGAGCAGTTCTTC
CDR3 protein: CASSVKPDNEQFF

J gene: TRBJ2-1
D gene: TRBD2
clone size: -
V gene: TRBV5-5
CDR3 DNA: TGTGCCAGCAGGTCCGGACTAGCGGGATCCTACAATGAGCAGTTCTTC
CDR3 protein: CASRSGLAGSYNEQFF

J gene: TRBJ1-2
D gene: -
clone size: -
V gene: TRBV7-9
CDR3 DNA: TGTGCCAGCAGACTAGAAGCTAACTATGGCTACACCTTC
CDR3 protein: CASRLEANYGYTF

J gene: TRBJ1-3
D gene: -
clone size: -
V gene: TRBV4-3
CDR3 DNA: TGCGCCAGCAGCCGAAGGGAGTTTAGTGGAAACACCATATATTTT
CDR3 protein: CASSRREFSGNTIYF

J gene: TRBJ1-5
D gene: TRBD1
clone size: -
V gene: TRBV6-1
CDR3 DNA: TGTGCCAGCAGTGAAGTGGACAGGGTTAGACAGCCCCAGCATTTT
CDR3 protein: CASSEVDRVRQPQHF

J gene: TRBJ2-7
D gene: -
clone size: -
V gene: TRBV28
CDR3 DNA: TGTGCCAGCGTTCTCCGGCGAGGATCCTACGAGCAGTACTTC
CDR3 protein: CASVLRRGSYEQYF

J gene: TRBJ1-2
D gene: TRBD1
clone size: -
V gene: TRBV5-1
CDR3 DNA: TGCGCCAGCAGCTTGGCCTTTGGCAGGGGGTCGGACTATGGCTACACCTTC
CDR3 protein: CASSLAFGRGSDYGYTF

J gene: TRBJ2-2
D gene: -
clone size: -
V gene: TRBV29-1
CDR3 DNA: TGCAGCTATTCGCGGGCCGAGGTGGACGGGGAGCTGTTTTTT
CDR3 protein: CSYSRAEVDGELFF

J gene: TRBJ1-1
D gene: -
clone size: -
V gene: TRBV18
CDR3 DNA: TGTGCCAGCTCACCAAGGCAGGCGAACACTGAAGCTTTCTTT
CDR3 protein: CASSPRQANTEAFF

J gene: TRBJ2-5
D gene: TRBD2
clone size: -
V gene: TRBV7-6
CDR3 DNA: TGTGCCAGCAGCCCCCTTGCTGTTCTAGCGGAACAAGAGACCCAGTACTTC
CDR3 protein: CASSPLAVLAEQETQYF

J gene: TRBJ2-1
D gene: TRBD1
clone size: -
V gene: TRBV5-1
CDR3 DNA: TGCGCCAGCAGCCGACCGGACAGGGGGGACCATGAGCAGTTCTTC
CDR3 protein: CASSRPDRGDHEQFF

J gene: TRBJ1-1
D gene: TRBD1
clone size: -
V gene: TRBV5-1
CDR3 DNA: TGCGCCAGCAGCCCCAGACCATACGGACAGGGGGCTGAAGCTTTCTTT
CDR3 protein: CASSPRPYGQGAEAFF

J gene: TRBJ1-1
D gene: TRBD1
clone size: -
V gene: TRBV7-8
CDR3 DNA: TGTGCCAGCAGTCAACGGGACAGGGGGCGATCACCCCGGGATGAAGCTTTCTTT
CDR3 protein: CASSQRDRGRSPRDEAFF

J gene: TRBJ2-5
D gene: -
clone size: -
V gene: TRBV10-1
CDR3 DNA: TGCGCCAGCATGGTGTGGGCAGAGACCCAGTACTTC
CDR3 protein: CASMVWAETQYF

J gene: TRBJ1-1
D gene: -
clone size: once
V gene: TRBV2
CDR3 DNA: TGTGCCAGCAGGGACAGTTCCATGAACACTGAAGCTTTCTTT
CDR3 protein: CASRDSSMNTEAFF

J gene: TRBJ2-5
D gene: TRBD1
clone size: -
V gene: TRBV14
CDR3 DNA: TGTGCCAGCAGCCAATGGACAGGGGTGGGAGAGACCCAGTACTTC
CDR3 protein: CASSQWTGVGETQYF

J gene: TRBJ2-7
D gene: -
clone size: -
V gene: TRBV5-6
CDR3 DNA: TGTGCCAGCAGCTTGGCGGGACACACGTACACCACCTACGAGCAGTACTTC
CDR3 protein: CASSLAGHTYTTYEQYF

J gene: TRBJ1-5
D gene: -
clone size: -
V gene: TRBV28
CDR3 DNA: TGTGCCAGCAGGGACACTTCCTTCAATCAGCCCCAGCATTTT
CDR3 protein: CASRDTSFNQPQHF

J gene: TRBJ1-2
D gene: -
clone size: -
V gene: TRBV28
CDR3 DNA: TGTGCCAGCCGGTCCGCCGACAGCTATGGCTACACCTTC
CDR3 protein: CASRSADSYGYTF

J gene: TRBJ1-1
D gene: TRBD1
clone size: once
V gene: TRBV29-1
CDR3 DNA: TGCAGCGTTGGGGGCCCAGGGGGCTACACTGAAGCTTTCTTT
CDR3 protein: CSVGGPGGYTEAFF

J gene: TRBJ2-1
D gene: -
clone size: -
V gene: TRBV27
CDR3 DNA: TGTGCCAGCAGCAAGGGGCCCAATGAGCAGTTCTTC
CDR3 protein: CASSKGPNEQFF

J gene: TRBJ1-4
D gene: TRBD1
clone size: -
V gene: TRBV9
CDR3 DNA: TGTGCCAGCAGCGGCTCGGACAGGGGGCATGAAAAACTGTTTTTT
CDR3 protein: CASSGSDRGHEKLFF

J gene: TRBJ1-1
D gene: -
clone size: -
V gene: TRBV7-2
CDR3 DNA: TGTGCCAGCAGGGCTGACAGACAGAACACTGAAGCTTTCTTT
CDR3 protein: CASRADRQNTEAFF

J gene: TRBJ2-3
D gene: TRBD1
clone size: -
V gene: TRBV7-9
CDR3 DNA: TGTGCCAGCAGCCCCGCAGGGGGCCTTACCACAGATACGCAGTATTTT
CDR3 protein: CASSPAGGLTTDTQYF

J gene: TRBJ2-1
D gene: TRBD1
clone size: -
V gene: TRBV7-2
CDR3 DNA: TGTGCCAGCAGCGGGGACAGCGGTACAATGAGGCAGTTCTTC
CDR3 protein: CASSGDSGTMRQFF

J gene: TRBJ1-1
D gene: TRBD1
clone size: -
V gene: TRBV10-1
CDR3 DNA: TGCGCCAGCAGTGAGTACAGGGGACGCACTGAAGCTTTCTTT
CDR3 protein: CASSEYRGRTEAFF

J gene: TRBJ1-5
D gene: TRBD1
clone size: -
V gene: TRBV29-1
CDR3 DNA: TGCAGCCCGGGACAGGGCAATCAGCCCCAGCATTTT
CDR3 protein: CSPGQGNQPQHF

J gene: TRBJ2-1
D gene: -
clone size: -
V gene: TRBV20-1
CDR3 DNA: TGCAGTGCTAGCGGTGACTCCGAGCAGTTCTTC
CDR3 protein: CSASGDSEQFF